A single sample is the source of the 8 T cell receptor beta chains below, sequenced in a study of T cells after yellow fever vaccination. TCRdb independently ran MiXCR on the 5' RACE reads; one entry per CDR3 protein. The table has 100,000 to 150,000 distinct CDR3 sequences, 7.4% seen once; the top ten hold around 2.5%. This specimen was CD4+ T cells sorted from PBMCs, taken roughly 10 days after the first yellow fever vaccination. The source of these receptors is a man in his late teens or twenties who received the YFV17D yellow fever vaccine.

This clonotype was found many times. V is TRBV12-3 or TRBV12-4 and J is TRBJ2-5; the D gene is possibly TRBD1 (6 bases). V was clipped by 6 bases and J by 4 bases, with 12 bases between them. The CDR3 sequence is 13 residues long. The CDR3 spells CASREQGGETQYF. Written as DNA, the CDR3 is TGTGCCAGCAGGGAACAGGGTGGAGAGACCCAGTACTTC.

The table lists this clonotype with many counts. This chain links TRBV4-1 with TRBJ2-2; TRBD2 agrees at 9 bases. Trimming cost V 5 bases and J 5 bases; bases outside gene matches: 9. Germline CDR1 reads MGHRA; CDR2 reads YSYEKL. This CDR3 region has 16 residues. Written as DNA, the CDR3 is TGCGCCAGCAGCTTAAGCGGGGGGACCACGACCGGGGAGCTGTTTTTT. Translated, it gives CASSLSGGTTTGELFF.

This clonotype occurred many times. V and J are TRBV10-1 and TRBJ2-7; D may be TRBD2 (6 bases). CDR3 length: 18 amino acids. Germline V gives CDR1 WNHNN, CDR2 SYGVQD (reference sequence). The V gene lost 2 bases and the J gene lost 1 base, with 21 bases spanning the gap. The CDR3 sequence is CASSETGDFPRGSYEQYF. In DNA, the CDR3 is TGCGCCAGCAGTGAGACGGGGGACTTTCCTAGGGGTTCCTACGAGCAGTACTTC.

In its sample, this clonotype was seen many times. As DNA, the CDR3 is TGCGCCAGCAGCTTGGCGGGGTTAAGTGAAGCTTTCTTT. This gives the protein CASSLAGLSEAFF. The rearrangement joins TRBV5-1 to TRBJ1-1, with D hard to call. The CDR3 runs 13 residues. CDR1 is SGHRS, CDR2 YFSETQ, per germline. V lost 0 bases and J 7 bases, leaving 10 bases between the germline ends.

This clonotype was seen repeatedly, ten times or more. V gene TRBV7-2 combines with J gene TRBJ2-7, with 14 bases aligning to TRBD2. This CDR3 contains 16 residues. V was pared by 1 base and J by 7 bases, with 6 bases of the junction left unmatched. Germline assignment: CDR1 SGHTA and CDR2 FQGNSA. CDR3 residues: CASSLVGTSGGPEQYF. In nucleotides, the CDR3 is TGTGCCAGCAGCTTAGTTGGGACTAGCGGGGGACCTGAGCAGTACTTC. Looking up the rest from reference TRBV7-2 and TRBJ2-7 gives the full variable domain: GAGVSQSPSNKVTEKGKDVELRCDPISGHTALYWYRQSLGQGLEFLIYFQGNSAPDKSGLPSDRFSAERTGGSVSTLTIQRTQQEDSAVYLCASSLVGTSGGPEQYFGPGTRLTVT.

This clonotype appeared many times. The chain employs TRBV6-2 or TRBV6-3 and TRBJ1-2; 9 bases fit TRBD1. The CDR3 loop spans 15 amino acids. Losses at the gene ends were 0 bases for V and 4 bases for J; bases not matched to a gene: 3. CDR1 and CDR2 from the germline V gene are MNHEY and SVGEGT. The CDR3 protein is CASSYSQTGGYGYTF. CDR3 sequence (DNA): TGTGCCAGCAGTTACTCGCAGACAGGGGGCTATGGCTACACCTTC.

This clonotype was counted ten times or more. The rearrangement joins TRBV5-1 to TRBJ1-3, with D unresolved. CDR1 SGHRS and CDR2 YFSETQ come from the germline V gene. V lost 0 bases and J lost 2, with 12 bases in between. The CDR3 length is 16 residues. The CDR3 DNA sequence: TGCGCCAGCAGCTTGGAACCGCATGGTACTGGAAACACCATATATTTT. This gives the protein CASSLEPHGTGNTIYF.

This clonotype appeared a few times. V gene TRBV5-4 combines with J gene TRBJ2-1; 7 bases match TRBD2. V trimming: 1 base; J trimming: 8 bases; junction bases outside the gene matches: 6. Germline V gene data show CDR1 as SGHNT and CDR2 as YYREEE (reference sequence). CDR3 length: 14 residues. In nucleotides, the CDR3 is TGTGCCAGCAGCTTGTCTGCTAGCGGCTATGAGCAGTTCTTC. Translating it yields CASSLSASGYEQFF.